This TCR beta chain came from a study of CD8+ T cells in alopecia areata. Study-level results: Scalp samples also yield sequences from resident alphabeta T cells of normal skin.

Lesional scalp tissue (obtained by punch biopsy) and peripheral blood were collected from alopecia areata patients. The V gene's germline CDR1 is SGHAT and CDR2 FQNNGV. The CDR3 runs 16 residues. V lost 5 bases, J lost 0 bases, and 14 bases lay in between. This clone was counted a single time. The antigen is not known. After isolation, RNA underwent reverse transcription to generate cDNA as the sequencing template. TCRdb's table, derived via immunoSEQ multiplex PCR, lists solely in-frame clones and lacks some. The table shows about 130,000 clones, with roughly 64% occurring only once. This specimen was CD4+ T cells sorted from blood, taken at week 0. The chain joins TRBV11-2 to TRBJ1-5; D might be TRBD1 (5 bases). This TCR derives from a human donor with alopecia areata. CDR3 nucleotide sequence: TGTGCCAGCAGCCTGGGACCCTTTAATAGCAATCAGCCCCAGCATTTT. Its protein product is CASSLGPFNSNQPQHF. The full variable domain, its missing parts supplied by reference TRBV11-2 and TRBJ1-5, is EAGVAQSPRYKIIEKRQSVAFWCNPISGHATLYWYQQILGQGPKLLIQFQNNGVVDDSQLPKDRFSAERLKGVDSTLKIQPAKLEDSAVYLCASSLGPFNSNQPQHFGDGTRLSIL.